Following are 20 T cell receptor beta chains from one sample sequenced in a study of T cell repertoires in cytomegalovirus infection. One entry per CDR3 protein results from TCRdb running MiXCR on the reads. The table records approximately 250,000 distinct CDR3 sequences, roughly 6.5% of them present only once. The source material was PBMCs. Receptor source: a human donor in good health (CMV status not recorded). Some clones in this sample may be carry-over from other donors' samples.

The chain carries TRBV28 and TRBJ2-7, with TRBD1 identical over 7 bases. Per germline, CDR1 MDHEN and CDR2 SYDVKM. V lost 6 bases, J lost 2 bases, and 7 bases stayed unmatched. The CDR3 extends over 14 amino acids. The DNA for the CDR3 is TGTGCCAGCAGCCCCGGGACAGTCCCCTACGAGCAGTACTTC. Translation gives CASSPGTVPYEQYF.

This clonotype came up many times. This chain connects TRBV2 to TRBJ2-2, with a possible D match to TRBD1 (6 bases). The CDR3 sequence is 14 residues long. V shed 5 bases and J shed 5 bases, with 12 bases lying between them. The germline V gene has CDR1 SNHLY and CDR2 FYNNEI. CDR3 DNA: TGTGCCAGCAGTCCAGGGGCCACTACCGGGGAGCTGTTTTTT. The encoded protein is CASSPGATTGELFF.

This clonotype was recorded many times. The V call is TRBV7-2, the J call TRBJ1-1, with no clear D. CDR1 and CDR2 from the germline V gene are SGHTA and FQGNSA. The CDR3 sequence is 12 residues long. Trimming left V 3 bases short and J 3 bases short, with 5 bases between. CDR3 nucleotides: TGTGCCAGCAGCTTCACCTACACTGAAGCTTTCTTT. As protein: CASSFTYTEAFF.

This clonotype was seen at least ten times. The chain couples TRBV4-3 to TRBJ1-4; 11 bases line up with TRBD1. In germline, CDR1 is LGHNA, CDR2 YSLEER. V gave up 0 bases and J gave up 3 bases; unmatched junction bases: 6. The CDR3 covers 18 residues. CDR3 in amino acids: CASSQEWTGGGPNEKLFF. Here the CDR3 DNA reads TGCGCCAGCAGCCAAGAGTGGACAGGGGGCGGGCCTAATGAAAAACTGTTTTTT.

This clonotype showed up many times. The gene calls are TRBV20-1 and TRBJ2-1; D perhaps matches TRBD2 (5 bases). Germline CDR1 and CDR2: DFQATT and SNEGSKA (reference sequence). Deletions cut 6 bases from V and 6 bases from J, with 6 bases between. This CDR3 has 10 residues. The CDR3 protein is CSALVNEQFF. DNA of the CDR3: TGCAGTGCACTAGTCAATGAGCAGTTCTTC.

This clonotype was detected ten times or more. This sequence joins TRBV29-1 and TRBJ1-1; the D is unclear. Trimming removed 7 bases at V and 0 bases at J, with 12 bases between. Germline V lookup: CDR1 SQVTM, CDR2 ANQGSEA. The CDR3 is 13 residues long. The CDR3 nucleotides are TGCAGCGCTAGAGGCCACCTGAACACTGAAGCTTTCTTT. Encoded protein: CSARGHLNTEAFF.

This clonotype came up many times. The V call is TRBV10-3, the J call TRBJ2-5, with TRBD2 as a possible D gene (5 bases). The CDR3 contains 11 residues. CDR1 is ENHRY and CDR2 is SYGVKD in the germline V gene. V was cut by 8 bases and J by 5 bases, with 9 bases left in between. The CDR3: CAIGLGETQYF. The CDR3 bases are TGTGCCATCGGACTGGGGGAGACCCAGTACTTC.

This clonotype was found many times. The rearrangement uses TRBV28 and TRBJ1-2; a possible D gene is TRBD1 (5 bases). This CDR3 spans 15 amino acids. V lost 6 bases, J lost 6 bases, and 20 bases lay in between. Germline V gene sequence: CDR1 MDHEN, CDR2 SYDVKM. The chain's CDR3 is CASSKGPRGDDGYTF. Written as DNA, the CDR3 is TGTGCCAGCAGCAAGGGCCCGCGGGGGGATGATGGCTACACCTTC.

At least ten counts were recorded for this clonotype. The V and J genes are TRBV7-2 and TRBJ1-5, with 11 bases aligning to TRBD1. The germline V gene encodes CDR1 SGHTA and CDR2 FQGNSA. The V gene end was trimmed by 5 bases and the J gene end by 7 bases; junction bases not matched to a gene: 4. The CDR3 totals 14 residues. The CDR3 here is CASSRGTGGQPQHF. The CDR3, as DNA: TGTGCCAGCAGCCGCGGGACAGGGGGGCAGCCCCAGCATTTT.

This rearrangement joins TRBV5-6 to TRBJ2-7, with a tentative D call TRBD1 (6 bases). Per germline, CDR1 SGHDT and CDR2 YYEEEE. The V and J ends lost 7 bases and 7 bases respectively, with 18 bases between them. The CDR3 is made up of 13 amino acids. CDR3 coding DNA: TGTGCCAGCTGGGTTAGGGGGAGTGATGAGCAGTACTTC. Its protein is CASWVRGSDEQYF.

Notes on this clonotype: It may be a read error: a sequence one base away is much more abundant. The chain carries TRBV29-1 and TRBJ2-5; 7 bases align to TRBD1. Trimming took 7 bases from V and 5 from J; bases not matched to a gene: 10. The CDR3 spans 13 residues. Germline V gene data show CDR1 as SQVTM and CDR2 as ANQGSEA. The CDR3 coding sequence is TGCAGCGCCTTGGGACAGTTGGGGGAGACCCAGTACTTC. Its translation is CSALGQLGETQYF.

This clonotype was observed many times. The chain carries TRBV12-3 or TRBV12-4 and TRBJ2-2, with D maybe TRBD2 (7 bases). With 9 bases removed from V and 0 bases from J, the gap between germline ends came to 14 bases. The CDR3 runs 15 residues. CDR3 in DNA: TGTGCCAGTCGGGGGGACACTTCGAACACCGGGGAGCTGTTTTTT. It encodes CASRGDTSNTGELFF.

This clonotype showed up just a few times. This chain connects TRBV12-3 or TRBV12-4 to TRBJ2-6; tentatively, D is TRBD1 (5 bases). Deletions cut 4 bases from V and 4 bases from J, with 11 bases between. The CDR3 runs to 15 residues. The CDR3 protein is CASSSAGHGANVLTF. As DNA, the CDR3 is TGTGCCAGCAGTTCGGCAGGGCACGGGGCCAACGTCCTGACTTTC.

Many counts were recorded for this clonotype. Here the CDR3 DNA reads TGTGCCAGCAGCTTAATAGGGGAGCAGCCCCAGCATTTT. Translated, it gives CASSLIGEQPQHF. This sequence joins TRBV7-2 and TRBJ1-5; possible D gene TRBD1, 5 bases. The germline CDR1 and CDR2 sequences are SGHTA and FQGNSA. Trimming shortened V by 2 bases and J by 7 bases, and 9 bases separated the two germline ends. The CDR3 loop spans 13 amino acids.

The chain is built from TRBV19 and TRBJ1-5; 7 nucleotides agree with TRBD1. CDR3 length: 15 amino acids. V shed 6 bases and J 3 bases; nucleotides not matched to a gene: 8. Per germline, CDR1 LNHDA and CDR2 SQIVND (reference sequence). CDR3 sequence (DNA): TGTGCCAGTAGCCAACGGACAGGCGTCAATCAGCCCCAGCATTTT. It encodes CASSQRTGVNQPQHF.

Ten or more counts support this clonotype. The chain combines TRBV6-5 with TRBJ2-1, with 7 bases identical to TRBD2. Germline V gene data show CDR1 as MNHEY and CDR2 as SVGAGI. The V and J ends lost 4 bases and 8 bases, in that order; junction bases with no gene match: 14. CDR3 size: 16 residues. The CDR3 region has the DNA TGTGCCAGCAGTTTCACCCTGGGGGGGGGGAGAGATGAGCAGTTCTTC. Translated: CASSFTLGGGRDEQFF.

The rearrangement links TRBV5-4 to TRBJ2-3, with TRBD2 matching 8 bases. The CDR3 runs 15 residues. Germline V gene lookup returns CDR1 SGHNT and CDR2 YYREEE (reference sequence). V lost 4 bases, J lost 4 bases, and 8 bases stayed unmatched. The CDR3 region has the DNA TGTGCCAGCAGCCCCTTAGGACTAGCCCCAGATACGCAGTATTTT. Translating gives CASSPLGLAPDTQYF.

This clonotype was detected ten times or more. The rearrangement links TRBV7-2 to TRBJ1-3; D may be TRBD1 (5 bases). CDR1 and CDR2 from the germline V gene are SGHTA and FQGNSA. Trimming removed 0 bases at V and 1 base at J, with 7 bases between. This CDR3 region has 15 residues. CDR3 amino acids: CASSLAGTSGNTIYF. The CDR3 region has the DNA TGTGCCAGCAGCTTAGCCGGGACGTCTGGAAACACCATATATTTT.

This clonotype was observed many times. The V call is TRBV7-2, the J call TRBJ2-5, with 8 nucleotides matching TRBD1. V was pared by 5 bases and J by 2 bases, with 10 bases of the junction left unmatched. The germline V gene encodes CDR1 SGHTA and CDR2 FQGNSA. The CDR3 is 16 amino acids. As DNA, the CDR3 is TGTGCCAGCAGCCCCCGGGCAGGGGGCTATCAAGAGACCCAGTACTTC. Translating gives CASSPRAGGYQETQYF.

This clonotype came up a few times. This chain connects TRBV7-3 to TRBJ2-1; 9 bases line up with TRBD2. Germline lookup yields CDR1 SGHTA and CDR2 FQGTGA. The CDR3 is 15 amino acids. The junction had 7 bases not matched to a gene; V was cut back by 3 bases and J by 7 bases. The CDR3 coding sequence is TGTGCCAGCAGCTTGATAGCGGGGGCATCAAATGAGCAGTTCTTC. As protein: CASSLIAGASNEQFF.